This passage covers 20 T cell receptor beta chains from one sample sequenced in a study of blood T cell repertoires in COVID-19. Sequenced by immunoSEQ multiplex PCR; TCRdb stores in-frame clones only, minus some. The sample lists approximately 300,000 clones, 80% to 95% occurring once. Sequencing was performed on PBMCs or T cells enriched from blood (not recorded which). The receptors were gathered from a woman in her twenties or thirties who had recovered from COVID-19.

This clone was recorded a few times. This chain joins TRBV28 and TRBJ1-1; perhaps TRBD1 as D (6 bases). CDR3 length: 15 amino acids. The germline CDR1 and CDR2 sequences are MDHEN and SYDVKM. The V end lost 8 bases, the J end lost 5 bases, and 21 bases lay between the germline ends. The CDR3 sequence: CASDNRNRVLTEAFF. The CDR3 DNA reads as TGTGCCAGCGACAACCGAAACAGGGTTTTGACTGAAGCTTTCTTT.

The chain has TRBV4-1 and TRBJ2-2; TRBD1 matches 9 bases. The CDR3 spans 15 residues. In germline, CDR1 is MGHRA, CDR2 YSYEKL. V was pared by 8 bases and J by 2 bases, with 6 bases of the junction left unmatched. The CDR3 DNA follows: TGCGCCAGCGGACGGGACAGGGACAACACCGGGGAGCTGTTTTTT. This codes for CASGRDRDNTGELFF.

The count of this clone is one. This chain's CDR3 is CASSYGLAGKPDSYNEQFF. For the CDR3, the DNA is TGTGCCAGCAGCTACGGACTAGCGGGAAAACCAGACTCCTACAATGAGCAGTTCTTC. The rearrangement links TRBV11-3 to TRBJ2-1; 12 bases match TRBD2. The V gene end was trimmed by 4 bases and the J gene end by 0 bases; junction bases not matched to a gene: 10. In germline, CDR1 is SGHNT, CDR2 YENEEA. This CDR3 has 19 amino acids.

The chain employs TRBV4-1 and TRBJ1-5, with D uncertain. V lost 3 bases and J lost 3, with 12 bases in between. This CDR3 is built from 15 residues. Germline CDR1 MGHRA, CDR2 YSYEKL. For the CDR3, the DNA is TGCGCCAGCAGCCAGAGAGAGGGATCCAATCAGCCCCAGCATTTT. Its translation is CASSQREGSNQPQHF.

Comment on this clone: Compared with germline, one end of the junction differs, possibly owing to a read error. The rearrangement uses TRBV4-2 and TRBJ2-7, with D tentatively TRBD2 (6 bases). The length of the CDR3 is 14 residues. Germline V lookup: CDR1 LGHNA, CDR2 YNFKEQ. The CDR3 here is CASSPRAEEGLLDF. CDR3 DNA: TGTGCCAGCAGCCCCAGGGCGGAGGAGGGCCTGTTGGACTTC.

CDR3 protein: CASSLRTDTQYF. CDR3 sequence (DNA): TGTGCCAGCAGTCTTAGAACAGATACGCAGTATTTT. The J gene is TRBJ2-3, the V gene TRBV2; D gene uncertain. The CDR3 is 12 residues long. Trimming stripped 5 bases from V and 3 bases from J, with 6 bases between. Germline CDR1 SNHLY, CDR2 FYNNEI. Full variable domain (rest looked up from reference TRBV2 and TRBJ2-3): EPEVTQTPSHQVTQMGQEVILRCVPISNHLYFYWYRQILGQKVEFLVSFYNNEISEKSEIFDDQFSVERPDGSNFTLKIRSTKLEDSAMYFCASSLRTDTQYFGPGTRLTVL.

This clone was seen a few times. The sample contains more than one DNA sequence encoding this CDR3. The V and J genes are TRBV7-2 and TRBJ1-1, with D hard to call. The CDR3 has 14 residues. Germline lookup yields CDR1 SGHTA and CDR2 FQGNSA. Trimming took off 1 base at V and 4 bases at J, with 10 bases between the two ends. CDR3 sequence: CASSLGRGSTEAFF. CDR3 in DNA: TGTGCCAGCAGCTTAGGGCGGGGTAGCACTGAAGCTTTCTTT.

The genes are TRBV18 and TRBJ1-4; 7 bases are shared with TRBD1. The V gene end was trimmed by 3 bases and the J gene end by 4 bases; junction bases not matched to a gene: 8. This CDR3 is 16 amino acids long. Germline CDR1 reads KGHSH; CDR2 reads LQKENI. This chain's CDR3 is CASSPYGTDNNEKLFF. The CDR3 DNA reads TGTGCCAGCTCACCCTACGGGACAGATAATAATGAAAAACTGTTTTTT.

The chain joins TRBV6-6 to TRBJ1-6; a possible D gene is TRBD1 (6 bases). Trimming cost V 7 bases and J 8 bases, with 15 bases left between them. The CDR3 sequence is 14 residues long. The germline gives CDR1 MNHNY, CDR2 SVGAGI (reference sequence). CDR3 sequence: CASNTDRTHSPLHF. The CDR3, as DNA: TGTGCCAGCAATACAGACAGGACCCATTCACCCCTCCACTTT.

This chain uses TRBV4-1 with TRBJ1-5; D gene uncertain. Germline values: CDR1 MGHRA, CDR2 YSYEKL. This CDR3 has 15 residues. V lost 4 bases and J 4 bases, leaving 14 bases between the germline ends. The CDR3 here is CASSPTTSRNQPQHF. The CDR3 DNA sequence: TGCGCCAGCAGCCCCACGACCTCGAGGAATCAGCCCCAGCATTTT.

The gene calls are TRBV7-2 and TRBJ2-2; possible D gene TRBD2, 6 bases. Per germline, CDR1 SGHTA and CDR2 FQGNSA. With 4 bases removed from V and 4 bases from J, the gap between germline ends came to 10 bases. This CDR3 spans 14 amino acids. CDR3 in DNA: TGTGCCAGCAGCTGGGACGGGAGCACCGGGGAGCTGTTTTTT. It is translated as CASSWDGSTGELFF.

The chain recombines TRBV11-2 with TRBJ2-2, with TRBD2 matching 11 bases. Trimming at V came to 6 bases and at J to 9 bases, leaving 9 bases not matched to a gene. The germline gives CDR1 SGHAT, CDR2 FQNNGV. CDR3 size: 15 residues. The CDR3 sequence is CASRLAGERFWELFF. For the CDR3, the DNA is TGTGCCAGCAGACTAGCGGGAGAACGGTTCTGGGAGCTGTTTTTT.

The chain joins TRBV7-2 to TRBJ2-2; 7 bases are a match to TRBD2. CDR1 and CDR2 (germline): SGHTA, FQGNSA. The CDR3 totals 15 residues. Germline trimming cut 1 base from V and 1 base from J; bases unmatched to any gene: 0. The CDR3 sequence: CASSLGGRNTGELFF. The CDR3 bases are TGTGCCAGCAGCTTAGGCGGGAGGAACACCGGGGAGCTGTTTTTT.

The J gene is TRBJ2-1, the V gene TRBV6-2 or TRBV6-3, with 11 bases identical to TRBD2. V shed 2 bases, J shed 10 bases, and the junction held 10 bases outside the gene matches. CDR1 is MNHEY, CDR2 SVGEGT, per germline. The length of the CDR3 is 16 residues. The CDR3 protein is CASSYGTSGDLREQFF. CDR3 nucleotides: TGTGCCAGCAGTTACGGGACTAGCGGCGACCTGAGGGAGCAGTTCTTC.

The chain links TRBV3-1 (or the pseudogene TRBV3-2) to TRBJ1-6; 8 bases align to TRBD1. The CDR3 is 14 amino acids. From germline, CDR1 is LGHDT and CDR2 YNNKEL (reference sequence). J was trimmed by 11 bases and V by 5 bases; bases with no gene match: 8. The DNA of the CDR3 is TGTGCCAGCAGCGGGGGGACAGGTCGGACACCCCTCCACTTT. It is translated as CASSGGTGRTPLHF.

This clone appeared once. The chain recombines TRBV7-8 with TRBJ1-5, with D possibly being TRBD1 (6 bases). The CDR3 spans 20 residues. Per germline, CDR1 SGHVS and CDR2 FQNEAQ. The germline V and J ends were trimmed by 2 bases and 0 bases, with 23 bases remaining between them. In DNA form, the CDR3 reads TGTGCCAGCAGCTTAAAACCTAGAAGTAAACAGGGTTATAGCAATCAGCCCCAGCATTTT. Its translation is CASSLKPRSKQGYSNQPQHF.

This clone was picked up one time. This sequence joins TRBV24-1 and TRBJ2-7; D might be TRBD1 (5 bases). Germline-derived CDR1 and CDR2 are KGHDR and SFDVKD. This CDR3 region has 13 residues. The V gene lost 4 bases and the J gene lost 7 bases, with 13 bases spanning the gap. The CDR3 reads CATSDGQGREQYF. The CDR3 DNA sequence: TGTGCCACCAGTGACGGGCAGGGTAGGGAGCAGTACTTC.

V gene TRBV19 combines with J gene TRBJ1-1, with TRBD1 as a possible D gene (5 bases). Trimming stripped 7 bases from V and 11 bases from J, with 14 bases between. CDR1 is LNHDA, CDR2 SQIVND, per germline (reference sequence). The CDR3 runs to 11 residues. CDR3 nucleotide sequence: TGTGCCAGTACCCTGGGGGGTAACGCTTTCTTT. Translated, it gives CASTLGGNAFF.

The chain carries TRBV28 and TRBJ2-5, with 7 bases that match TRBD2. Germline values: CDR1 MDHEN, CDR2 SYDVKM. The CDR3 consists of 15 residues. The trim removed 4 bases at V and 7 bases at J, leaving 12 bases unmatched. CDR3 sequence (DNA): TGTGCCAGCAGTTCAAGCGGGGCCACCGGGGTGACCCAGTACTTC. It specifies CASSSSGATGVTQYF.

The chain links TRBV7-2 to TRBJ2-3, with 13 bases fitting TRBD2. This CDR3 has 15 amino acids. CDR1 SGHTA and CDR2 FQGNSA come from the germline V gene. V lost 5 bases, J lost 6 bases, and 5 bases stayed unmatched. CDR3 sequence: CASSPGLAGWDTQYF. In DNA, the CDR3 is TGTGCCAGCAGCCCGGGACTAGCGGGGTGGGATACGCAGTATTTT. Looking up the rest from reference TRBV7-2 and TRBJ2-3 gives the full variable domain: GAGVSQSPSNKVTEKGKDVELRCDPISGHTALYWYRQSLGQGLEFLIYFQGNSAPDKSGLPSDRFSAERTGGSVSTLTIQRTQQEDSAVYLCASSPGLAGWDTQYFGPGTRLTVL.